The clone carrying this TCR beta chain was seen at least ten times. Its cognate antigen is unknown. This entry belongs to a study of T-cell reconstitution after alpha-beta-depleted transplantation in children. Study observations and caveats: Approximately two months post-transplant, alpha-beta T cells reportedly originated from several hundred expanded graft clones. One year after transplant, T-cell counts and diversity came mostly from newly produced T cells.

For TCRbeta, the library was prepared with unique molecular identifiers. Via MiXCR, TCRdb re-called the PCR reads, giving one row per CDR3 protein. The sample shows under 300,000 distinct CDR3 sequences, roughly 10% of them seen only once. The CDR3 spans 13 residues. Germline V gives CDR1 SGHRS, CDR2 YFSETQ. The V gene lost 4 bases and the J gene lost 7 bases, with 11 bases spanning the gap. The sequencing here drew on peripheral blood, taken 180 days after TCRalphabeta/CD19-depleted stem cell transplant. This sequence joins TRBV5-1 and TRBJ1-4; D is perhaps TRBD1 (5 bases). The clonotype originates from a male patient under 10 years old who had a stem cell transplant for chronic granulomatous disease, so the T cells may come from the graft donor. The CDR3 DNA reads TGCGCCAGCAGCCCCGGGACGGGTGAAAAACTGTTTTTT. As protein: CASSPGTGEKLFF.